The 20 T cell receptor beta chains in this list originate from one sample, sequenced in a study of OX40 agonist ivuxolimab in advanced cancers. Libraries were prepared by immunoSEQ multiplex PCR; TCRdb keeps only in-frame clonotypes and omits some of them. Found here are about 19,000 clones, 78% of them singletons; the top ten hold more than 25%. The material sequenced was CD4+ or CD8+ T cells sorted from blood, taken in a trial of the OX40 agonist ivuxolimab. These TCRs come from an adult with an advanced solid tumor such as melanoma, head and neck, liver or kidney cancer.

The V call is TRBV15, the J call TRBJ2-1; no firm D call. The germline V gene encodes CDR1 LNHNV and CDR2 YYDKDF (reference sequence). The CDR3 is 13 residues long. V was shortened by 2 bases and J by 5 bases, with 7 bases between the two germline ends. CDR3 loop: CATSRIGNNEQFF. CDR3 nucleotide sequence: TGTGCCACCAGCAGAATAGGGAACAATGAGCAGTTCTTC.

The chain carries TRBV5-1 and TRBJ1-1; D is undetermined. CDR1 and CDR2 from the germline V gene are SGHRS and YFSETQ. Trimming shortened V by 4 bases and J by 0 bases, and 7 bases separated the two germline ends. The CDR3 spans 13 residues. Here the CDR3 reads CASSANMNTEAFF. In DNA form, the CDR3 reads TGCGCCAGCAGCGCGAATATGAACACTGAAGCTTTCTTT.

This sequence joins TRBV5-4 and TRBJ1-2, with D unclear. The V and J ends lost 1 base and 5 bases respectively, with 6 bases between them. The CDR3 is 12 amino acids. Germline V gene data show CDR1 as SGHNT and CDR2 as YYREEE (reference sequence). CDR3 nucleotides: TGTGCCAGCAGCTTGTCCCTTTATGGCTACACCTTC. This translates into CASSLSLYGYTF.

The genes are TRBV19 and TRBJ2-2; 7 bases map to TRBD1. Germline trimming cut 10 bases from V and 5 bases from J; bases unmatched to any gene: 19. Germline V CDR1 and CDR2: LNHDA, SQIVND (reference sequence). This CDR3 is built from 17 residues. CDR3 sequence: CATSTGRYSIRTGELFF. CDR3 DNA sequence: TGTGCCACTTCGACAGGGAGATATTCGATAAGGACCGGGGAGCTGTTTTTT.

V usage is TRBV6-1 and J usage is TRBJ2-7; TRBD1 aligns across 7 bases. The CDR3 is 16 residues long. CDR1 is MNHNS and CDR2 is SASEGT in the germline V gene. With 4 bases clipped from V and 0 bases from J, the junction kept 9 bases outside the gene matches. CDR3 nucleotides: TGTGCCAGCAGTGGGGCCGGACAGGAGCTCTCCTACGAGCAGTACTTC. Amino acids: CASSGAGQELSYEQYF.

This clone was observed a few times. Here the CDR3 reads CASSFRTNQETQYF. DNA for the CDR3: TGTGCCAGCAGCTTTAGGACAAATCAAGAGACCCAGTACTTC. This chain joins TRBV13 and TRBJ2-5; the D gene is possibly TRBD1 (5 bases). Germline-derived CDR1 and CDR2 are PRHDT and FYEKMQ (reference sequence). This CDR3 spans 14 amino acids. Trimming removed 3 bases from V and 2 bases from J, with 10 bases in between.

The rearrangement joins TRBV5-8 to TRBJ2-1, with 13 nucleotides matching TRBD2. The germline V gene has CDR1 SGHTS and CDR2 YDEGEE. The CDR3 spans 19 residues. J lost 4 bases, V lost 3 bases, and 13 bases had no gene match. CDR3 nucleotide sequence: TGTGCCAGCAGCTCCGGGACTAGCGGGACTCATTACCCTTACAATGAGCAGTTCTTC. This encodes CASSSGTSGTHYPYNEQFF.

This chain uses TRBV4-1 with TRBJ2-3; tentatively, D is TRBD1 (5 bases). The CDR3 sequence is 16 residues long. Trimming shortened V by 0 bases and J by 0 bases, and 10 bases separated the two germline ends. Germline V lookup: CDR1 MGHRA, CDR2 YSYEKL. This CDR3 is CASSQEQVLSTDTQYF. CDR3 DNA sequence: TGCGCCAGCAGCCAAGAACAGGTCCTAAGCACAGATACGCAGTATTTT.

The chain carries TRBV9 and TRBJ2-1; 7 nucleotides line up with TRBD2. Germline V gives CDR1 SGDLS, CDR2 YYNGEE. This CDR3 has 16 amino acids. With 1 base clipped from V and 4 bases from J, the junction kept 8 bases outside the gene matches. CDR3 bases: TGTGCCAGCAGCGTAATAGCTAGCGGAGGGTACAATGAGCAGTTCTTC. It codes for CASSVIASGGYNEQFF.

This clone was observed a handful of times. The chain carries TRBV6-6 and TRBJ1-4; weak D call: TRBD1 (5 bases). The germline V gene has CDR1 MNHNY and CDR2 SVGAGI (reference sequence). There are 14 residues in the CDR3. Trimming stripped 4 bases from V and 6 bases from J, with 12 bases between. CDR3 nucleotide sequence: TGTGCCAGCAGTTTATTGGGAGGGGATGAAAAACTGTTTTTT. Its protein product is CASSLLGGDEKLFF.

CDR3 region: CASSQMVGGGEQYF. The CDR3 DNA reads as TGCGCCAGCAGCCAAATGGTAGGGGGTGGCGAGCAGTACTTC. The rearrangement joins TRBV4-1 to TRBJ2-7, with D possibly being TRBD1 (6 bases). This CDR3 is 14 amino acids long. Germline CDR1 MGHRA, CDR2 YSYEKL. Deletions cut 2 bases from V and 6 bases from J, with 14 bases between.

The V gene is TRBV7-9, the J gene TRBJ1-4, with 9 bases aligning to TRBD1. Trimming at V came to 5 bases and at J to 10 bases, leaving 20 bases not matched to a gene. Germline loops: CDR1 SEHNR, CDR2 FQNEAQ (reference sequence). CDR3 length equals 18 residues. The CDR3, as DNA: TGTGCCAGCAGCCCCCCCGGGACAGGGAAATGGTCGGAGGTAAAACTGTTTTTT. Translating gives CASSPPGTGKWSEVKLFF.

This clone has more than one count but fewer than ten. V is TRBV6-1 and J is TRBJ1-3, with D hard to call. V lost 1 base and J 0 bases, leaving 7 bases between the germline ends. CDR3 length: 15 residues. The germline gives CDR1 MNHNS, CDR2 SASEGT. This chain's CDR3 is CASSEVPSSGNTIYF. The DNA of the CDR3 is TGTGCCAGCAGTGAAGTTCCCAGCTCTGGAAACACCATATATTTT.

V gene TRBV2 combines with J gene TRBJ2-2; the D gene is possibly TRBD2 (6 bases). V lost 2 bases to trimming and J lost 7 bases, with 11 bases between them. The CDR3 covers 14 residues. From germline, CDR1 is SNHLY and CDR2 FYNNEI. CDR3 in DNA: TGTGCCAGCAGTGAATATGTGGGGGGCGGGGAGCTGTTTTTT. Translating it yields CASSEYVGGGELFF.

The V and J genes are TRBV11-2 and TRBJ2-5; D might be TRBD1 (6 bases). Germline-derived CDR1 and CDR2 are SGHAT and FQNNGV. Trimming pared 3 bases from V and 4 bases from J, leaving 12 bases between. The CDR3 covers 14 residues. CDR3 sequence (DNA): TGTGCCAGCAGCTTCGGAAGGGGGTTAGAGACCCAGTACTTC. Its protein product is CASSFGRGLETQYF.

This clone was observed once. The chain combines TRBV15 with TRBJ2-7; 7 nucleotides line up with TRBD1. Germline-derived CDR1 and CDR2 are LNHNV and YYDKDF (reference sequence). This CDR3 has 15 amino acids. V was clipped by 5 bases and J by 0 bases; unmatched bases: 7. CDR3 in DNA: TGTGCCACCAGCCTAGGGGGACAGAGCTCCTACGAGCAGTACTTC. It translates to CATSLGGQSSYEQYF. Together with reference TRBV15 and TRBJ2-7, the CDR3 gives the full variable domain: DAMVIQNPRYQVTQFGKPVTLSCSQTLNHNVMYWYQQKSSQAPKLLFHYYDKDFNNEADTPDNFQSRRPNTSFCFLDIRSPGLGDTAMYLCATSLGGQSSYEQYFGPGTRLTVT.

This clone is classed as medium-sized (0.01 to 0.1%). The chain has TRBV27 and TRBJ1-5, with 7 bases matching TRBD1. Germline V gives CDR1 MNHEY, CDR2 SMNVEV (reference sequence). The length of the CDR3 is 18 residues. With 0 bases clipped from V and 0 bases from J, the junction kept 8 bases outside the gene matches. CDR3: CASSLSSDRAYSNQPQHF. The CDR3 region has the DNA TGTGCCAGCAGTTTATCCAGCGACAGGGCCTATAGCAATCAGCCCCAGCATTTT.

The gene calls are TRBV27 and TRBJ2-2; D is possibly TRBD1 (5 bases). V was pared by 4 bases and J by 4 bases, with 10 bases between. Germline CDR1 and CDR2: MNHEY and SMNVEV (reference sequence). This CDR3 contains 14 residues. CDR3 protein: CASSYGAGTGELFF. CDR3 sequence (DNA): TGTGCCAGCAGTTATGGGGCCGGCACCGGGGAGCTGTTTTTT.

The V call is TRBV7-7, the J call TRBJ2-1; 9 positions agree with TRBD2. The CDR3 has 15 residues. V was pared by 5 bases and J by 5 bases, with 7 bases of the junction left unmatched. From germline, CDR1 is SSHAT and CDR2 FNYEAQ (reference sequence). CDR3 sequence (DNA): TGTGCCAGCAGCCCCCTGGCGGGAGGGAACAATGAGCAGTTCTTC. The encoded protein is CASSPLAGGNNEQFF.

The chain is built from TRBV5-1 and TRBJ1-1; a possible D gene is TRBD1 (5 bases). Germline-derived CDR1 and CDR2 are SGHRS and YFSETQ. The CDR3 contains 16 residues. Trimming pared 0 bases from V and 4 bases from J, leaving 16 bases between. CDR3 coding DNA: TGCGCCAGCAGCTTGGCCGGGACTGGCGGTCCCACTGAAGCTTTCTTT. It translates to CASSLAGTGGPTEAFF. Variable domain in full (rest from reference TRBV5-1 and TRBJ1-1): KAGVTQTPRYLIKTRGQQVTLSCSPISGHRSVSWYQQTPGQGLQFLFEYFSETQRNKGNFPGRFSGRQFSNSRSEMNVSTLELGDSALYLCASSLAGTGGPTEAFFGQGTRLTVV.